This T cell receptor beta chain was sequenced during a study of control samples from healthy donors and cancer patients. The germline CDR1 and CDR2 sequences are MNHEY and SMNVEV (reference sequence). V lost 3 bases, J lost 4 bases, and 10 bases stayed unmatched. The CDR3 covers 17 residues. Some clones are missing from TCRdb's copy, which holds only in-frame ones; the method was immunoSEQ multiplex PCR. The data show about 92,000 clones, 82% seen once. Source material: blood. The source of this sequence is a woman aged 55-69 years in good health. The chain links TRBV27 to TRBJ1-2; 11 bases align to TRBD1. CDR3 sequence: CASSFLGQGESAYGYTF. The CDR3 region has the DNA TGTGCCAGCAGTTTCTTGGGACAGGGGGAGTCAGCCTATGGCTACACCTTC.